This TCR beta chain originates from a study of response to subunit inactivated influenza vaccine. The CDR3 contains 16 residues. Deletions cut 0 bases from V and 7 bases from J, with 16 bases between. In germline, CDR1 is LGHNA, CDR2 YNFKEQ. TCRdb passed the RT-PCR reads through MiXCR, listing each CDR3 protein once. The sample shows approximately 490,000 distinct CDR3 sequences, around 7.7% of them seen only once. This clonotype was recorded a few times. Its specificity is unknown. Regarding the study as a whole: The study's authors posited that every seasonal influenza vaccination enlists few new T cells.

Material: PBMCs from blood, obtained approximately 25 months after vaccination. The source of this sequence is a man aged 50 to 69 who received an inactivated influenza vaccine. The rearrangement joins TRBV4-2 to TRBJ2-1; D possibly corresponds to TRBD2 (5 bases). CDR3 DNA: TGTGCCAGCAGCCAAGAAGGAGCGGATCCTGGGAATGAGCAGTTCTTC. Translated, it gives CASSQEGADPGNEQFF.